A selection of T cell receptor beta chains follows, all from one sample in a study of blood T cell repertoires in COVID-19. Sequenced by immunoSEQ multiplex PCR; TCRdb stores in-frame clones only, minus some. Among 190,000 or so clones listed, 86% were seen once. Specimen: peripheral blood. These receptors originate from a woman aged 30 to 39 with active or convalescent COVID-19. Both conserved end residues are part of each CDR3. D genes are given only for firm matches. Clone size is given for some rows only: seen once, a few or many times, or a class if the clone is expanded.

d_call: -; v_call: TRBV6-6; j_call: TRBJ2-3; clone_size: -; cdr3_nt: TGTGCCAGCAGCCCTTCTGCAGATACGCAGTATTTT; cdr3_aa: CASSPSADTQYF
d_call: -; v_call: TRBV9; j_call: TRBJ2-5; clone_size: -; cdr3_nt: TGTGCCAGCAGCGCATCACAGGGAATGTACCAAGAGACCCAGTACTTC; cdr3_aa: CASSASQGMYQETQYF
d_call: -; v_call: TRBV18; j_call: TRBJ1-4; clone_size: -; cdr3_nt: TGTGCCAGCTCACCTGGACACCAGAATGAAAAACTGTTTTTT; cdr3_aa: CASSPGHQNEKLFF
d_call: -; v_call: TRBV5-5; j_call: TRBJ1-6; clone_size: -; cdr3_nt: TGTGCCAGCAGCTTGGGGGACACAACTAATTCACCCCTCCACTTT; cdr3_aa: CASSLGDTTNSPLHF
d_call: -; v_call: TRBV30; j_call: TRBJ2-7; clone_size: few; cdr3_nt: TGTGCCTGGAATGAGGGACGGGGGAACGAGCAGTACTTC; cdr3_aa: CAWNEGRGNEQYF
d_call: -; v_call: TRBV5-8; j_call: TRBJ2-7; clone_size: -; cdr3_nt: TGTGCCAGCCCACGGACTTCCACCTACGAGCAGTACTTC; cdr3_aa: CASPRTSTYEQYF
d_call: -; v_call: TRBV6-1; j_call: TRBJ1-2; clone_size: few; cdr3_nt: TGTGCCAGCAGTGAAAGAGGAGGGGCTTCCTATGGCTACACCTTC; cdr3_aa: CASSERGGASYGYTF
d_call: TRBD1; v_call: TRBV16; j_call: TRBJ1-1; clone_size: -; cdr3_nt: TGTGCCAGCAGCCAGATACAGGGGGGTGACACTGAAGCTTTCTTT; cdr3_aa: CASSQIQGGDTEAFF
d_call: TRBD1; v_call: TRBV19; j_call: TRBJ2-7; clone_size: once; cdr3_nt: TGTGCCAGTAGTATAACGACAGGGGTCTCCTACGAGCAGTACTTC; cdr3_aa: CASSITTGVSYEQYF
d_call: -; v_call: TRBV6-1; j_call: TRBJ1-5; clone_size: few; cdr3_nt: TGTGCCAGCAGTGAAAGGGGGGGGGCGGTGCATCAGCCCCAGCATTTT; cdr3_aa: CASSERGGAVHQPQHF
d_call: -; v_call: TRBV29-1; j_call: TRBJ1-2; clone_size: -; cdr3_nt: TGCAGCGTTGGACAGGCCGGGAACTATGGCTACACCTTC; cdr3_aa: CSVGQAGNYGYTF